These T cell receptor beta chains were read from a single sample in a study of blood T cell repertoires in COVID-19. Data came from immunoSEQ multiplex PCR; TCRdb stores just in-frame clones and leaves some out. The sample has more than 110,000 clones, 76% seen once. Specimen: peripheral blood. The receptor source for this set is a woman older than 75 with active or convalescent COVID-19. Each CDR3 is given with its conserved first and last residue. D genes are given only for firm matches.

D gene	V gene	J gene	CDR3 protein
TRBD1	TRBV15	TRBJ1-2	CATSSGDRGLYGYTF
.	TRBV28	TRBJ1-5	CASSFAVLNQPQHF
.	TRBV2	TRBJ1-3	CASGREGNTIYF
TRBD1	TRBV14	TRBJ1-4	CASSQGDRANEKLFF
TRBD2	TRBV7-2	TRBJ2-2	CASSSSGANTGELFF
.	TRBV6-1	TRBJ1-2	CASSDTGNYGYTF
TRBD1	TRBV12-5	TRBJ1-6	CASGLVRGTVSSPLHF
TRBD1	TRBV19	TRBJ1-4	CASNDRAADEKLFF
TRBD2	TRBV2	TRBJ2-5	CASAGGVQETQYF
.	TRBV28	TRBJ2-7	CASSSGAYEQYF
.	TRBV7-3	TRBJ2-3	CASSQAETDTQYF
.	TRBV3-1/TRBV3-2	TRBJ2-7	CASSFAGQTYEQYF
TRBD1	TRBV9	TRBJ1-3	CASSARQGVGNTIYF
TRBD1	TRBV18	TRBJ2-2	CASSPLGTGGSGELFF
.	TRBV3-1/TRBV3-2	TRBJ1-2	CASSQETRGIGGYGYTF
.	TRBV15	TRBJ2-7	CATSRGAAGSYEQYF
TRBD2	TRBV30	TRBJ2-1	CAWRGGPIEQFF
.	TRBV12-3/TRBV12-4	TRBJ1-2	CASSFRGNSGYTF
.	TRBV18	TRBJ1-2	CASSPDRTYGYTF
TRBD1	TRBV7-2	TRBJ2-1	CASSDHRGSYNEQFF
TRBD2	TRBV18	TRBJ2-2	CASSPLRAGGPTGELFF
TRBD1	TRBV9	TRBJ1-2	CASSPRQGYYGYTF
.	TRBV27	TRBJ1-4	CASSFTGANEKLFF
.	TRBV27	TRBJ1-2	CASSPRDNYGYTF
.	TRBV29-1	TRBJ1-2	CSVDGSGGYTF
.	TRBV27	TRBJ1-5	CASSDRYPNQPQHF
.	TRBV2	TRBJ1-2	CASRGGERSGYTF
.	TRBV5-1	TRBJ1-2	CASSRGINYGYTF
.	TRBV5-1	TRBJ1-1	CASSLDSTNTEAFF
TRBD1	TRBV6-5	TRBJ1-5	CASSRDRNQPQHF
.	TRBV4-3	TRBJ2-3	CASSQSGPDTQYF
.	TRBV5-1	TRBJ2-1	CASSSQGYNEQFF
TRBD1	TRBV19	TRBJ1-5	CASSITTPGQGRYSNQPQHF
TRBD1	TRBV30	TRBJ1-1	CAWDRGYTEAFF
.	TRBV6-2/TRBV6-3	TRBJ1-5	CASSYTPSEGDYSNQPQHF
.	TRBV19	TRBJ2-2	CASSSGVDTGELFF
.	TRBV6-5	TRBJ1-6	CASTPGDGVNSPLHF
TRBD1	TRBV30	TRBJ1-3	CAWKQGAGNTIYF
TRBD2	TRBV4-1	TRBJ2-1	CASSPGGTEFYNEQFF
.	TRBV18	TRBJ1-3	CASSPNSGLAGNTIYF
.	TRBV7-2	TRBJ1-5	CASSLDGSNQPQHF
.	TRBV7-9	TRBJ1-5	CASAGPYSNQPQHF
TRBD1	TRBV19	TRBJ1-1	CASRDWTGLNTEAFF
.	TRBV3-1/TRBV3-2	TRBJ2-1	CASSFRGVYNEQFF
.	TRBV4-2	TRBJ1-4	CASSQDREKLFF
TRBD2	TRBV7-2	TRBJ2-2	CASSPSGAGTGELFF